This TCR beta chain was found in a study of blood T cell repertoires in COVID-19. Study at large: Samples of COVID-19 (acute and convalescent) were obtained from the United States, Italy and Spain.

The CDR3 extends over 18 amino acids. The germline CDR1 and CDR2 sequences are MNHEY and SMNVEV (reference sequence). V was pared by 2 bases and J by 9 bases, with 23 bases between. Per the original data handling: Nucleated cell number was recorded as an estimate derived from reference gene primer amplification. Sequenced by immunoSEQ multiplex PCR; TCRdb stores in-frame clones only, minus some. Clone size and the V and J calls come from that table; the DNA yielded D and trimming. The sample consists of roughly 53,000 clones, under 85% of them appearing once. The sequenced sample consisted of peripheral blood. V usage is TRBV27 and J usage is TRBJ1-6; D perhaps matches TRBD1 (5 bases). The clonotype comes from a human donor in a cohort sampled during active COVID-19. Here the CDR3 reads CASSLVVGLGGVGSPLHF. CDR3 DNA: TGTGCCAGCAGTTTAGTCGTCGGGTTGGGGGGGGTGGGTTCACCCCTCCACTTT.